These 10 T cell receptor beta chains were sequenced from one sample in a study of T cell repertoires in cytomegalovirus infection. TCRdb re-called the reads through MiXCR, storing one row per CDR3 protein. The sample records nearly 550,000 distinct CDR3 sequences, more than 15% being singletons. Input material: CD8+ T cells from PBMCs. Receptor source: a human donor in good health (CMV status not recorded). Some clones in this sample may be carry-over from other donors' samples.

This clonotype came up a few times. The chain carries TRBV20-1 and TRBJ1-1; D might be TRBD1 (5 bases). The CDR3 length is 12 residues. With 3 bases removed from V and 10 bases from J, the gap between germline ends came to 15 bases. Germline CDR1 reads DFQATT; CDR2 reads SNEGSKA (reference sequence). CDR3 DNA: TGCAGTGCTAGCCGCCGGGACCCAGGAGCTTTCTTT. This codes for CSASRRDPGAFF.

Details on this clonotype: Here the CDR3 omits its conserved ending phenylalanine or tryptophan, so a read error is the likely source. The DNA is omitted, as the CDR3 cannot be located on it reliably, and the CDR3 follows TCRdb's listing. The rearrangement uses TRBV7-6 and TRBJ2-1; TRBD2 is the table's D call, not checked against the DNA. Germline CDR1 SGHVS, CDR2 FNYEAQ. Inclusive of both ends, the CDR3 amounts to 16 amino acids. The CDR3 loop reads CASSSIAGGLGNEQVN.

The V and J genes are TRBV27 and TRBJ2-2; possibly TRBD2 for D (6 bases). Trimming cost V 9 bases and J 4 bases, with 12 bases left between them. CDR3 size: 13 residues. The germline V gene has CDR1 MNHEY and CDR2 SMNVEV (reference sequence). In DNA, the CDR3 is TGTGCCAGTGGGGGGTCTCGCACCGGGGAGCTGTTTTTT. Amino acid sequence: CASGGSRTGELFF.

The J gene is TRBJ1-5, the V gene TRBV20-1; D perhaps matches TRBD1 (6 bases). Germline CDR1 DFQATT, CDR2 SNEGSKA (reference sequence). V gave up 3 bases and J gave up 5 bases, with 14 bases separating them. The CDR3 is 14 residues long. Written as DNA, the CDR3 is TGCAGTGCTAGTTCCGGGACACTTCATCAGCCCCAGCATTTT. As protein: CSASSGTLHQPQHF.

This clonotype showed up many times. The chain employs TRBV7-8 and TRBJ2-1, with a weak D call TRBD1 (5 bases). The CDR3 totals 15 residues. Germline V gene data show CDR1 as SGHVS and CDR2 as FQNEAQ. V dropped 3 bases and J dropped 8 bases, with 17 bases sitting between them. The CDR3: CASSFKGPQSDEQFF. For the CDR3, the DNA is TGTGCCAGCAGCTTTAAGGGGCCCCAGAGCGATGAGCAGTTCTTC.

This clonotype was detected ten times or more. The genes are TRBV7-8 and TRBJ1-6; D uncertain. This CDR3 has 15 residues. Germline V gene sequence: CDR1 SGHVS, CDR2 FQNEAQ. V was cut by 7 bases and J by 10 bases, with 20 bases left in between. The CDR3 nucleotides are TGTGCCAGCAACGACCGAGGGCGAGGAGTGTCACCCCTCCACTTT. Its protein product is CASNDRGRGVSPLHF. Combining the CDR3 with reference TRBV7-8 and TRBJ1-6 gives the whole variable domain GAGVSQSPRYKVAKRGQDVALRCDPISGHVSLFWYQQALGQGPEFLTYFQNEAQLDKSGLPSDRFFAERPEGSVSTLKIQRTQQEDSAVYLCASNDRGRGVSPLHFGNGTRLTVT.

This clonotype showed up just a few times. The chain carries TRBV4-1 and TRBJ2-2; no clear D. This CDR3 has 14 residues. V was pared by 2 bases and J by 3 bases, with 7 bases between. Germline V lookup: CDR1 MGHRA, CDR2 YSYEKL. The CDR3 here is CASSQRRDTGELFF. For the CDR3, the DNA is TGCGCCAGCAGCCAAAGAAGGGACACCGGGGAGCTGTTTTTT.

On this clonotype: Mismatch with germline at one junction end may stem from a read error. This sequence joins TRBV6-2 or TRBV6-3 and TRBJ2-2; 11 nucleotides line up with TRBD2. Germline V CDR1 and CDR2: MNHEY, SVGEGT. The CDR3 covers 17 residues. Here the CDR3 reads CASLNTPGLAERGVLFF. CDR3 nucleotides: TGTGCCAGCCTAAACACTCCGGGACTAGCGGAGCGGGGGGTGCTGTTTTTT.

This clonotype was counted only a few times. The genes are TRBV5-6 and TRBJ2-3; 10 bases fit TRBD2. The germline V gene has CDR1 SGHDT and CDR2 YYEEEE. CDR3 length: 17 amino acids. J lost 1 base, V lost 4 bases, and 9 bases had no gene match. CDR3 nucleotide sequence: TGTGCCAGCAGCCCCACCCCTGGGACTAGCGGCACAGATACGCAGTATTTT. Residues: CASSPTPGTSGTDTQYF.

This clonotype was counted between two and nine times. CDR3 protein: CSARDLMDYEQYF. The CDR3, as DNA: TGCAGTGCTAGAGATCTCATGGACTACGAGCAGTACTTC. The genes are TRBV20-1 and TRBJ2-7; D is undetermined. Germline V CDR1 and CDR2: DFQATT, SNEGSKA (reference sequence). V shed 0 bases and J shed 3 bases, with 9 bases lying between them. The CDR3 extends over 13 amino acids.